This T cell receptor (beta chain) was captured in a study of blood T cell repertoires in COVID-19. The repertoire was sequenced with immunoSEQ multiplex PCR; TCRdb's copy has only in-frame clones and lacks some. In the table there are about 200,000 clones, 75% to 90% of which are singletons. Sequenced material: PBMCs or T cells enriched from blood (not recorded which). The receptor's source is a woman aged 30 to 39 who had recovered from COVID-19.

The CDR3 sequence is CASSYSRTVPENTIYF. As DNA, the CDR3 is TGTGCCAGCAGTTACTCAAGGACAGTTCCCGAAAACACCATATATTTT. V gene TRBV6-6 combines with J gene TRBJ1-3; D might be TRBD1 (6 bases). Per germline, CDR1 MNHNY and CDR2 SVGAGI (reference sequence). CDR3 length equals 16 residues. The ends were cut back, 0 bases at V and 6 bases at J, with 15 bases in the middle.